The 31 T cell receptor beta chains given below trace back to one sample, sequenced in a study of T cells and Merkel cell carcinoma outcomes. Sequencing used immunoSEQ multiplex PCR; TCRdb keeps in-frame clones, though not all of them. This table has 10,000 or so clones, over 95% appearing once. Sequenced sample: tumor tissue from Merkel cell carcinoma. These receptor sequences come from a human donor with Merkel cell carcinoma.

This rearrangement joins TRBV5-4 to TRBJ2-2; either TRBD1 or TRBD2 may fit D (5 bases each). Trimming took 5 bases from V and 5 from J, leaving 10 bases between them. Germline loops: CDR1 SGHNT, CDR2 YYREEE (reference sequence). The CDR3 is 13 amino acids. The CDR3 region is CASRWDLTGELFF. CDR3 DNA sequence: TGTGCCAGCAGGTGGGACCTTACCGGGGAGCTGTTTTTT.

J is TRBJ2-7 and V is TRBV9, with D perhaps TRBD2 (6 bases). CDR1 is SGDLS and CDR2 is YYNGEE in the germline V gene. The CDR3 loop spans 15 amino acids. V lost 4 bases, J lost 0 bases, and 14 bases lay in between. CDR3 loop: CASSPHGEASYEQYF. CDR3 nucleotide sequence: TGTGCCAGCAGCCCCCATGGGGAGGCCTCCTACGAGCAGTACTTC.

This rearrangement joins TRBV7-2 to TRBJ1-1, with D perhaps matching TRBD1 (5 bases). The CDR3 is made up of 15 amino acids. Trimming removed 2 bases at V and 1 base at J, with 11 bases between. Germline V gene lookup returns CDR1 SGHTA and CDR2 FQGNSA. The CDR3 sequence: CASSLLRGGNTEAFF. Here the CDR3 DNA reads TGTGCCAGCAGCTTACTCCGCGGGGGGAACACTGAAGCTTTCTTT. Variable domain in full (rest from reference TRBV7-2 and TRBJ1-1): GAGVSQSPSNKVTEKGKDVELRCDPISGHTALYWYRQSLGQGLEFLIYFQGNSAPDKSGLPSDRFSAERTGGSVSTLTIQRTQQEDSAVYLCASSLLRGGNTEAFFGQGTRLTVV.

The CDR3 sequence is CASSPGGSGANVLTF. CDR3 coding DNA: TGTGCCAGCAGCCCTGGGGGGTCTGGGGCCAACGTCCTGACTTTC. The chain carries TRBV28 and TRBJ2-6; tentative D call: TRBD2 (6 bases). The V gene's germline CDR1 is MDHEN and CDR2 SYDVKM. Trimming cost V 6 bases and J 1 base, with 10 bases left between them. CDR3 size: 15 residues.

The CDR3 DNA sequence: TGTGCCAGCAGGGCCCCCACGTCCTACGAGCAGTACTTC. This encodes CASRAPTSYEQYF. The chain is built from TRBV7-2 and TRBJ2-7; D is unresolved. The V and J ends lost 6 bases and 1 base respectively, with 10 bases between them. The germline V gene has CDR1 SGHTA and CDR2 FQGNSA. CDR3 length: 13 residues.

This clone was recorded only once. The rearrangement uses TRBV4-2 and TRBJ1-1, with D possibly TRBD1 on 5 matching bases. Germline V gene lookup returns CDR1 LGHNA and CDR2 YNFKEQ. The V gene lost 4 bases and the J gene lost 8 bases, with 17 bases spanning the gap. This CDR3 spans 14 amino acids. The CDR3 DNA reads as TGTGCCAGCAGCCTAAGAAGGGGCAGGGACGAAGCTTTCTTT. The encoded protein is CASSLRRGRDEAFF.

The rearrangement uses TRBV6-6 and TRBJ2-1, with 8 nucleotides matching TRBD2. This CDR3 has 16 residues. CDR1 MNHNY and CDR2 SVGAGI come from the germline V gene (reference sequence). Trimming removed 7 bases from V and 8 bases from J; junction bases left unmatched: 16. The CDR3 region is CASTEREGLSVDEQFF. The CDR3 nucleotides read TGTGCCAGCACCGAACGGGAGGGCCTATCGGTGGATGAGCAGTTCTTC.

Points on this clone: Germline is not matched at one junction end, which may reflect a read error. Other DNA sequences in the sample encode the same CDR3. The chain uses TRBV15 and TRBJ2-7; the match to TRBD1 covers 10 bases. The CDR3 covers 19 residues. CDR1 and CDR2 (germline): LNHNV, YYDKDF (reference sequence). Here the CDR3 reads CATSRVGQGGKGSSYEQYF. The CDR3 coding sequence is TGTGCCACCAGCAGGGTTGGACAGGGGGGAAAAGGGTCGTCCTACGAGCAATACTTC.

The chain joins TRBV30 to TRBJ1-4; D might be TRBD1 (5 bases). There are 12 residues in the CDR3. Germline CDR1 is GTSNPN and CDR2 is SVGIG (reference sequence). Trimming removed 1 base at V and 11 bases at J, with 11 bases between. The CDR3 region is CAWSAGGGKLFF. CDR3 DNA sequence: TGTGCCTGGAGTGCCGGGGGGGGGAAACTGTTTTTT.

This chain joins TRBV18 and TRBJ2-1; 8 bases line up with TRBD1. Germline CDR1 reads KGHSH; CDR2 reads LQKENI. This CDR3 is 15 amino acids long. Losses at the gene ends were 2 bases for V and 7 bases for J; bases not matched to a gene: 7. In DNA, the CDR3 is TGTGCCAGCTCACCAAACAGGGGGTCGATGAATGAGCAGTTCTTC. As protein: CASSPNRGSMNEQFF.

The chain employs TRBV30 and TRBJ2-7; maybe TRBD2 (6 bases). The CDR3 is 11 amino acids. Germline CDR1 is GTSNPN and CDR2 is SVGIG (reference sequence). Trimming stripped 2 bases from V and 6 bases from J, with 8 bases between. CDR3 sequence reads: CAWSPGVEQYF. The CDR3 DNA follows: TGTGCCTGGAGTCCGGGGGTCGAGCAGTACTTC.

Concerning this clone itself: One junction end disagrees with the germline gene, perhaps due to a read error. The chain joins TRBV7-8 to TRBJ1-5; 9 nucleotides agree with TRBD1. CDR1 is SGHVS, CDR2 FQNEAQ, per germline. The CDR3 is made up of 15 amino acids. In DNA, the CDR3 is TGTGCCAGCACCTTAGGGACAGGGATTTTTCAGCCTCAGCATTTT. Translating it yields CASTLGTGIFQPQHF.

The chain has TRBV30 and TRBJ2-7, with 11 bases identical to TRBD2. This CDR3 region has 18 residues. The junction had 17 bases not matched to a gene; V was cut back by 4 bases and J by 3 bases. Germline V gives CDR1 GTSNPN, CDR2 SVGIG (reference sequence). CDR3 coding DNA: TGTGCCTGGACCGTAGGGGGGATGGGACTAGCGGCTTTCTACGAGCAGTACTTC. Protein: CAWTVGGMGLAAFYEQYF. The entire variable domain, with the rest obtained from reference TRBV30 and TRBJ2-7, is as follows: SQTIHQWPATLVQPVGSPLSLECTVEGTSNPNLYWYRQAAGRGLQLLFYSVGIGQISSEVPQNLSASRPQDRQFILSSKKLLLSDSGFYLCAWTVGGMGLAAFYEQYFGPGTRLTVT.

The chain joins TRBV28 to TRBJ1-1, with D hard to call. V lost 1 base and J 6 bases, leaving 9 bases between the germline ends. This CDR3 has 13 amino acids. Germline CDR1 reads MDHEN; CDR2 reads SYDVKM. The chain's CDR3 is CASSLSGVPEAFF. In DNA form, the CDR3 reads TGTGCCAGCAGTTTATCCGGGGTGCCTGAAGCTTTCTTT.

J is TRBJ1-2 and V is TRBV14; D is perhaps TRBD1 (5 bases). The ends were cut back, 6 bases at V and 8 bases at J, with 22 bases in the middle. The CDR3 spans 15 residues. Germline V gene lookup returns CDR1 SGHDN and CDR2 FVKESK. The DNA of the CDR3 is TGTGCCAGCAGTGAGTGGGGGAAAGGATTGGGCGGCTACACCTTC. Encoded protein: CASSEWGKGLGGYTF.

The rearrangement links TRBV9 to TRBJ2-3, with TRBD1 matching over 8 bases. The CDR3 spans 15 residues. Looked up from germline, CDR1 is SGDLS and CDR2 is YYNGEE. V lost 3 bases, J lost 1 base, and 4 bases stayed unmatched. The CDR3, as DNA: TGTGCCAGCAGCGGGCTGGGACAGGGCACAGATACGCAGTATTTT. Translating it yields CASSGLGQGTDTQYF.

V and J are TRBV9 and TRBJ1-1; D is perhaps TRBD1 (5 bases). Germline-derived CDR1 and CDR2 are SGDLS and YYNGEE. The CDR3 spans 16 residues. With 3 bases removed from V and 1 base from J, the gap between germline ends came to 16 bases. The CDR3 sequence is CASSAPLGGGNTEAFF. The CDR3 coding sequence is TGTGCCAGCAGCGCTCCTCTCGGGGGGGGGAACACTGAAGCTTTCTTT.

CDR3 region: CASSPGLGGTGATGELFF. The CDR3 DNA reads as TGTGCCAGTAGCCCGGGTTTGGGTGGGACAGGGGCCACCGGGGAGCTGTTTTTT. The gene calls are TRBV19 and TRBJ2-2, with TRBD1 matching 10 bases. Germline lookup yields CDR1 LNHDA and CDR2 SQIVND (reference sequence). CDR3 length: 18 residues. After removal of 6 bases from V and 4 bases from J, the junction contained 14 bases not matched to a gene.

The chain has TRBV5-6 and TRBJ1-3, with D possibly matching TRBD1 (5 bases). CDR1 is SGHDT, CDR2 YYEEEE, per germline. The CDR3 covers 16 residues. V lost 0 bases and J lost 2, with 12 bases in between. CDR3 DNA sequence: TGTGCCAGCAGCTTGGAAGGGGCAATCGCTGGAAACACCATATATTTT. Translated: CASSLEGAIAGNTIYF.

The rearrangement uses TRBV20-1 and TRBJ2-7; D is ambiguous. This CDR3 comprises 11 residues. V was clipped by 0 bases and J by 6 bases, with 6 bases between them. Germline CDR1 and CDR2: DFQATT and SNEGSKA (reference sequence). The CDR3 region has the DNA TGCAGTGCTAGAGATCAGTCCGAGCAGTACTTC. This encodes CSARDQSEQYF.

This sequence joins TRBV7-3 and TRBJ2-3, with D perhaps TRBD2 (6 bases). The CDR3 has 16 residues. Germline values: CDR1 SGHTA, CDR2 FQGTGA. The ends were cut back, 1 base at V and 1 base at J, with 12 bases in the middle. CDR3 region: CASSLNLGGGTDTQYF. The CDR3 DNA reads TGTGCCAGCAGCTTAAACTTGGGCGGGGGCACAGATACGCAGTATTTT.

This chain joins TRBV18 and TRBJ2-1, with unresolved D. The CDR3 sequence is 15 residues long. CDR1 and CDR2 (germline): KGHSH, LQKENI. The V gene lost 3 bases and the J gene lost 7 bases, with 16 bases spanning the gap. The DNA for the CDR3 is TGTGCCAGCTCACCGACGTTTTTGGAGCGAAATGAGCAGTTCTTC. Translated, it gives CASSPTFLERNEQFF.

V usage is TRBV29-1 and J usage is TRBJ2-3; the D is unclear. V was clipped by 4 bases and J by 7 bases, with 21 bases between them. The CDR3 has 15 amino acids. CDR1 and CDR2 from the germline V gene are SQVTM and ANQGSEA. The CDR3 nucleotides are TGCAGCGTTGCGGAGAACCTTCCAATGGCGTATACGCAGTATTTT. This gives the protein CSVAENLPMAYTQYF.

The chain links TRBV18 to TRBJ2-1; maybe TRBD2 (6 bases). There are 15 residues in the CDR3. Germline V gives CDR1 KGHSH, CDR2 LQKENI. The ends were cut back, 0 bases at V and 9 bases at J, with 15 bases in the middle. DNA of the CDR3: TGTGCCAGCTCACCACCCACCATGGGGGGATCTGAGCAGTTCTTC. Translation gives CASSPPTMGGSEQFF. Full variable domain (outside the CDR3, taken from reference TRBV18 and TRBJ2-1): NAGVMQNPRHLVRRRGQEARLRCSPMKGHSHVYWYRQLPEEGLKFMVYLQKENIIDESGMPKERFSAEFPKEGPSILRIQQVVRGDSAAYFCASSPPTMGGSEQFFGPGTRLTVL.

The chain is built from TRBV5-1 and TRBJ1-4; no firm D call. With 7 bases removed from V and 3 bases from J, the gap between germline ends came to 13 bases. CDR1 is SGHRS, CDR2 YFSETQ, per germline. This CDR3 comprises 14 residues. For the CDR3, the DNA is TGCGCCAGCGGGTGGACGGGCTCTAATGAAAAACTGTTTTTT. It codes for CASGWTGSNEKLFF.

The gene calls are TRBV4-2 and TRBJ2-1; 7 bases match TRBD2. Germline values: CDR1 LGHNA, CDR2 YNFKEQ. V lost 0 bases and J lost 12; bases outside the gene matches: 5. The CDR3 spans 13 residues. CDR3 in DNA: TGTGCCAGCAGCCAAGAGGCTAGCGGACGGCAGTTCTTC. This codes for CASSQEASGRQFF.

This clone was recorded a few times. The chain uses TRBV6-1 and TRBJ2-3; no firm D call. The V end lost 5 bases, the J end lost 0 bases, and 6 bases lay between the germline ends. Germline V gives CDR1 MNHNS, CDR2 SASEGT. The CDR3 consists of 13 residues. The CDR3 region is CASSPASTDTQYF. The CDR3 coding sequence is TGTGCCAGCAGTCCGGCGAGCACAGATACGCAGTATTTT.

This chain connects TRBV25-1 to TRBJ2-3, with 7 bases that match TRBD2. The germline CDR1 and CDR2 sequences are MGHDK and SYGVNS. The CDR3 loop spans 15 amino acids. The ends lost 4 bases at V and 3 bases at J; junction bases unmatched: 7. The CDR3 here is CASSGEGLGTDTQYF. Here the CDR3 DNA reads TGTGCCAGCAGTGGGGAGGGCCTGGGGACAGATACGCAGTATTTT.

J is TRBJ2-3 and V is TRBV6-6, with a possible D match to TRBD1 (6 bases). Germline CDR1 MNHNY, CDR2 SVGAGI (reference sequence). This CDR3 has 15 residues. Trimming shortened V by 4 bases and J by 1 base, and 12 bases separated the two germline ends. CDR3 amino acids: CASSSRGRGTDTQYF. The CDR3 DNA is TGTGCCAGCAGTTCCAGGGGCCGGGGCACAGATACGCAGTATTTT.

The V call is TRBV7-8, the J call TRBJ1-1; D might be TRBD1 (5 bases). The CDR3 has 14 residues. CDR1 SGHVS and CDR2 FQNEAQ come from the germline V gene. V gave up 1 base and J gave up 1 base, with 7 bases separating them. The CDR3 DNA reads TGTGCCAGCAGCTTAGGACAGACGAACACTGAAGCTTTCTTT. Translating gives CASSLGQTNTEAFF.

The CDR3 spells CAWSLYPGPRSSYEQYF. DNA of the CDR3: TGTGCCTGGAGTTTATATCCCGGGCCAAGGAGCTCCTACGAGCAGTACTTC. The chain recombines TRBV30 with TRBJ2-7; D gene ambiguous. Germline CDR1 and CDR2: GTSNPN and SVGIG (reference sequence). CDR3 length: 17 residues. The V and J ends lost 2 bases and 0 bases respectively, with 20 bases between them.